This T cell receptor (beta chain) is from a study of molecular identifiers for immune sequencing clone quantification. Findings of the study overall: Underestimation of highly expanded clone sizes could arise where identical TCR molecules share a barcode.

Notes on this clonotype: The antigen is unknown.

The germline gives CDR1 GTSNPN, CDR2 SVGIG (reference sequence). V was cut by 2 bases and J by 0 bases, with 10 bases left in between. This CDR3 is built from 14 residues. MiXCR was run by TCRdb on the PCR reads, yielding one entry per CDR3 protein. The sample gives about 510,000 distinct CDR3 sequences, roughly 25% of which show up once; around 0.78% is in the top ten. V usage is TRBV30 and J usage is TRBJ1-2; TRBD1 is a possible D gene (5 bases). The sequenced sample was naive CD8+ T cells from blood, with Jurkat cell RNA spiked in. Subset specified: FACS-sorted CD8+CD4-CCR7+CD45RA+ naive T cells. The clonotype was recovered from a human donor in good health. Some libraries in this study had Jurkat cell RNA spiked in. CDR3 nucleotides: TGTGCCTGGAGTCGGGACCCAGCTAACTATGGCTACACCTTC. It is translated as CAWSRDPANYGYTF.